This T cell receptor beta chain is from a study of cytomegalovirus exposure and HLA in healthy donors. General study points: Subsequent analysis found a tendency for first-cohort TCR clusters to co-occur within the 95 to 150 validation repertoires. Overall, approximately 150 TCR beta chains were annotated as cytomegalovirus-associated.

The germline V and J ends were trimmed by 6 bases and 0 bases, with 6 bases remaining between them. The CDR3 spans 13 residues. In germline, CDR1 is MNHEY, CDR2 SMNVEV (reference sequence). TCRdb keeps only in-frame clones here, not all; method: immunoSEQ multiplex PCR. The top ten hold roughly 2% of the sample, which has under 250,000 clones, about nine tenths seen once. This clone came up once. Its antigen is currently unknown. The TCR was taken from a woman aged 18-35 years in good health and CMV-seropositive. The sample consisted of PBMCs. This chain links TRBV27 with TRBJ1-3; D is uncertain. Here the CDR3 DNA reads TGTGCCAGCAGGAGTGTCTCTGGAAACACCATATATTTT. Its protein product is CASRSVSGNTIYF.